The rows below give T cell receptor beta chains drawn from one sample of a study of T cell responses to AZD1222 COVID-19 vaccine. The assay was immunoSEQ multiplex PCR, and TCRdb's table has in-frame clones only and misses some. The sample gives around 78,000 clones, under 95% of which show up once; approximately 4.2% is in the top ten. The sample here was peripheral blood, taken on day 0 of AZD1222 vaccination. These receptors were collected from an adult in good health. The CDR3 runs from the conserved cysteine through the conserved F or W. A D gene is named only where the DNA matches it firmly. Not all rows give a size; the values are once, few, many and, for expanded clones, a class.

V gene: TRBV10-3; J gene: TRBJ1-1; clone size: NA; D gene: NA; CDR3 DNA: TGTGCCATCAGTGAGTTGGACACTGAAGCTTTCTTT; CDR3 protein: CAISELDTEAFF
V gene: TRBV27; J gene: TRBJ2-1; clone size: NA; D gene: NA; CDR3 DNA: TGTGCCAGCATCGAAATCAATGAGCAGTTCTTC; CDR3 protein: CASIEINEQFF
V gene: TRBV7-3; J gene: TRBJ2-3; clone size: NA; D gene: NA; CDR3 DNA: TGTGCCAGCAGCTTAATAGGATCTTTTCTCGGGGACCCAGATACGCAGTATTTT; CDR3 protein: CASSLIGSFLGDPDTQYF
V gene: TRBV4-1; J gene: TRBJ2-3; clone size: NA; D gene: NA; CDR3 DNA: TGCGCCAGCAGCCAAGAAGGGGGGTATACGCAGTATTTT; CDR3 protein: CASSQEGGYTQYF
V gene: TRBV5-4; J gene: TRBJ2-7; clone size: NA; D gene: TRBD1; CDR3 DNA: TGTGCCAGCACCTCCCGGACAGGCTCCTACGAGCAGTACTTC; CDR3 protein: CASTSRTGSYEQYF
V gene: TRBV7-9; J gene: TRBJ1-2; clone size: once; D gene: NA; CDR3 DNA: TGTGCCAGCAGCTTATCAGGGGTTGGCTACACCTTC; CDR3 protein: CASSLSGVGYTF
V gene: TRBV15; J gene: TRBJ1-3; clone size: NA; D gene: NA; CDR3 DNA: TGTGCCACCAGCGGTGGGCCGGGAGAAGGAAACACCATATATTTT; CDR3 protein: CATSGGPGEGNTIYF
V gene: TRBV12-3/TRBV12-4; J gene: TRBJ1-1; clone size: NA; D gene: NA; CDR3 DNA: TGTGCCAGCAGTAAAGGATACGGAGCTTTCTTT; CDR3 protein: CASSKGYGAFF
V gene: TRBV11-2; J gene: TRBJ2-7; clone size: NA; D gene: NA; CDR3 DNA: TGTGCCAGCAGCATTAACTACTACGAGCAGTACTTC; CDR3 protein: CASSINYYEQYF
V gene: TRBV2; J gene: TRBJ1-2; clone size: NA; D gene: NA; CDR3 DNA: TGTGCCAGCAGTGGTGACTTGAACTATGGCTACACCTTC; CDR3 protein: CASSGDLNYGYTF
V gene: TRBV24-1; J gene: TRBJ2-3; clone size: NA; D gene: NA; CDR3 DNA: TGTGCCACCGGGGACAGCACAGATACGCAGTATTTT; CDR3 protein: CATGDSTDTQYF
V gene: TRBV18; J gene: TRBJ1-2; clone size: NA; D gene: NA; CDR3 DNA: TGTGCCAGCTCACCCGCACAGGGAGGGCTTGGCTACACCTTC; CDR3 protein: CASSPAQGGLGYTF
V gene: TRBV11-2; J gene: TRBJ1-5; clone size: NA; D gene: NA; CDR3 DNA: TGTGCCAGCAGCATGGGGCTGAACAATCAGCCCCAGCATTTT; CDR3 protein: CASSMGLNNQPQHF
V gene: TRBV7-8; J gene: TRBJ2-7; clone size: NA; D gene: NA; CDR3 DNA: TGTGCCAGCAGCTTAGGACCTACGGGCTCCTACGAGCAGTACTTC; CDR3 protein: CASSLGPTGSYEQYF
V gene: TRBV6-5; J gene: TRBJ1-1; clone size: NA; D gene: NA; CDR3 DNA: TGTGCCAGCAGTTACGGCGGTGGTGGAAACACTGAAGCTTTCTTT; CDR3 protein: CASSYGGGGNTEAFF
V gene: TRBV4-3; J gene: TRBJ2-3; clone size: once; D gene: TRBD2; CDR3 DNA: TGCGCCAGCAGCCAAGAGGGCGGGAGAGCAGATACGCAGTATTTT; CDR3 protein: CASSQEGGRADTQYF
V gene: TRBV29-1; J gene: TRBJ2-3; clone size: NA; D gene: TRBD2; CDR3 DNA: TGCAGCGTTGCGGGACTATCTAGCACAGATACGCAGTATTTT; CDR3 protein: CSVAGLSSTDTQYF
V gene: TRBV28; J gene: TRBJ1-3; clone size: NA; D gene: TRBD1; CDR3 DNA: TGTGCCAGCGGCTCAGGGGGTGAGGCAGGAAACACCATATATTTT; CDR3 protein: CASGSGGEAGNTIYF
V gene: TRBV6-5; J gene: TRBJ2-1; clone size: NA; D gene: NA; CDR3 DNA: TGTGCCAGCAGTTACGATGGGTTGGACAGTTTTGAGCAGTTCTTC; CDR3 protein: CASSYDGLDSFEQFF
V gene: TRBV7-9; J gene: TRBJ2-1; clone size: NA; D gene: NA; CDR3 DNA: TGTGCCAGCAGCTTTTCGGGTAACAATGAGCAGTTCTTC; CDR3 protein: CASSFSGNNEQFF
V gene: TRBV7-8; J gene: TRBJ1-2; clone size: NA; D gene: NA; CDR3 DNA: TGTGCCAGCAGCTCAGCCGATGGGGGTAACTATGGCTACACCTTC; CDR3 protein: CASSSADGGNYGYTF
V gene: TRBV3-1/TRBV3-2; J gene: TRBJ1-4; clone size: NA; D gene: NA; CDR3 DNA: TGTGCCAGCAGCCAAGAGGGGGGGGCAGGTGAAAAACTGTTTTTT; CDR3 protein: CASSQEGGAGEKLFF
V gene: TRBV18; J gene: TRBJ1-1; clone size: few; D gene: NA; CDR3 DNA: TGTGCCAGCTCACCACCCTTCGACGGGACGGGGGCTTTCTTT; CDR3 protein: CASSPPFDGTGAFF
V gene: TRBV30; J gene: TRBJ1-2; clone size: NA; D gene: NA; CDR3 DNA: TGTGCCTGGAGTCCAGGAAGGGGTTATGGCTACACCTTC; CDR3 protein: CAWSPGRGYGYTF
V gene: TRBV5-1; J gene: TRBJ1-1; clone size: NA; D gene: NA; CDR3 DNA: TGCGCCAGCAGCTTGGAGCCGAACACTGAAGCTTTCTTT; CDR3 protein: CASSLEPNTEAFF
V gene: TRBV7-6; J gene: TRBJ2-5; clone size: NA; D gene: NA; CDR3 DNA: TGTGCCAGCAGCTTAGAACGCAGGTCCGGGCAAGAGACCCAGTACTTC; CDR3 protein: CASSLERRSGQETQYF
V gene: TRBV5-1; J gene: TRBJ1-4; clone size: NA; D gene: NA; CDR3 DNA: TGCGCCAGCAGCGGAGGAGGAGGGGATGAAAAACTGTTTTTT; CDR3 protein: CASSGGGGDEKLFF
V gene: TRBV19; J gene: TRBJ1-1; clone size: NA; D gene: NA; CDR3 DNA: TGTGCCAGTAGTACCCGGGGGGCCTACACTGAAGCTTTCTTT; CDR3 protein: CASSTRGAYTEAFF
V gene: TRBV5-1; J gene: TRBJ2-3; clone size: NA; D gene: NA; CDR3 DNA: TGCGCCAGCAGCTTGGGCAGGGGAGCAGATACGCAGTATTTT; CDR3 protein: CASSLGRGADTQYF
V gene: TRBV7-2; J gene: TRBJ2-2; clone size: NA; D gene: TRBD2; CDR3 DNA: TGTGCCAGCAGCTCAGGACTAGCGGGCACCGGGGAGCTGTTTTTT; CDR3 protein: CASSSGLAGTGELFF
V gene: TRBV13; J gene: TRBJ2-6; clone size: NA; D gene: TRBD1; CDR3 DNA: TGTGCCAGCAGCTTAGGGACAGGGGTCTCTGGGGCCAACGTCCTGACTTTC; CDR3 protein: CASSLGTGVSGANVLTF
V gene: TRBV10-3; J gene: TRBJ2-1; clone size: NA; D gene: TRBD1; CDR3 DNA: TGTGCCATCAGTGAGTCGGACAGGATGACAGAGCAGTTCTTC; CDR3 protein: CAISESDRMTEQFF
V gene: TRBV19; J gene: TRBJ1-1; clone size: NA; D gene: NA; CDR3 DNA: TGTGCCAGTAGTCAGGGAGCGATCATGAACACTGAAGCTTTCTTT; CDR3 protein: CASSQGAIMNTEAFF
V gene: TRBV16; J gene: TRBJ1-5; clone size: NA; D gene: NA; CDR3 DNA: TGTGCCAGCAGCCAATTTACGGAGGGCCTCTGGCCCCAGCATTTT; CDR3 protein: CASSQFTEGLWPQHF
V gene: TRBV12-3/TRBV12-4; J gene: TRBJ1-2; clone size: NA; D gene: NA; CDR3 DNA: TGTGCCAGCAGTTCAACAGGGAACTATGGCTACACCTTC; CDR3 protein: CASSSTGNYGYTF
V gene: TRBV11-3; J gene: TRBJ2-3; clone size: NA; D gene: NA; CDR3 DNA: TGTGCCAGCAGCCTGGGGTCAGATACGCAGTATTTT; CDR3 protein: CASSLGSDTQYF
V gene: TRBV5-8; J gene: TRBJ1-1; clone size: NA; D gene: NA; CDR3 DNA: TGTGCCAGCAGCTTCAGGAACACTGAAGCTTTCTTT; CDR3 protein: CASSFRNTEAFF
V gene: TRBV30; J gene: TRBJ2-7; clone size: few; D gene: TRBD2; CDR3 DNA: TGTGCCTGGATTCGGGGGGGATCCTCCTACGAGCAGTACTTC; CDR3 protein: CAWIRGGSSYEQYF
V gene: TRBV7-6; J gene: TRBJ1-6; clone size: NA; D gene: NA; CDR3 DNA: TGTGCCAGCAGCTCCCGGCAGGACTATTCACCCCTCCACTTT; CDR3 protein: CASSSRQDYSPLHF
V gene: TRBV19; J gene: TRBJ2-5; clone size: NA; D gene: TRBD2; CDR3 DNA: TGTGCCAGTAGTACCCCTTCGACTAGCGGGAAAGAGACCCAGTACTTC; CDR3 protein: CASSTPSTSGKETQYF
V gene: TRBV9; J gene: TRBJ2-3; clone size: NA; D gene: NA; CDR3 DNA: TGTGCCAGCACGACTAGTGGAAGCACAGATACGCAGTATTTT; CDR3 protein: CASTTSGSTDTQYF
V gene: TRBV24-1; J gene: TRBJ2-3; clone size: NA; D gene: TRBD2; CDR3 DNA: TGTGCCACCAGTGATGCCACTAGCGGGAGGGATGATACGCAGTATTTT; CDR3 protein: CATSDATSGRDDTQYF
V gene: TRBV9; J gene: TRBJ2-1; clone size: NA; D gene: NA; CDR3 DNA: TGTGCCAGCAGCTACGGAGGGAATGAGCAGTTCTTC; CDR3 protein: CASSYGGNEQFF
V gene: TRBV3-1/TRBV3-2; J gene: TRBJ2-2; clone size: NA; D gene: NA; CDR3 DNA: TGTGCCAGCAGCCAAGTTTTCGGGGCTCGGGACACCGGGGAGCTGTTTTTT; CDR3 protein: CASSQVFGARDTGELFF
V gene: TRBV27; J gene: TRBJ1-1; clone size: NA; D gene: NA; CDR3 DNA: TGTGCCAGCCTCCCAACAGCCATGAACACTGAAGCTTTCTTT; CDR3 protein: CASLPTAMNTEAFF
V gene: TRBV28; J gene: TRBJ2-7; clone size: few; D gene: NA; CDR3 DNA: TGTGCCAGCAGTGGGGGACCGAGAGCGACCGAGCAGTACTTC; CDR3 protein: CASSGGPRATEQYF
V gene: TRBV3-1/TRBV3-2; J gene: TRBJ2-7; clone size: NA; D gene: TRBD1; CDR3 DNA: TGTGCCAGCAGCCAAGGAGGAACAGGGGGAGAGCAGTACTTC; CDR3 protein: CASSQGGTGGEQYF
V gene: TRBV5-1; J gene: TRBJ2-5; clone size: NA; D gene: NA; CDR3 DNA: TGCGCCAGCAGCTTGGAAGGGAAAGGGGCAGAGACCCAGTACTTC; CDR3 protein: CASSLEGKGAETQYF
V gene: TRBV11-2; J gene: TRBJ1-3; clone size: NA; D gene: NA; CDR3 DNA: TGTGCCAGCAGCCCAGCTGGAAACACCATATATTTT; CDR3 protein: CASSPAGNTIYF
V gene: TRBV19; J gene: TRBJ1-4; clone size: NA; D gene: NA; CDR3 DNA: TGTGCCAGTAGTAAGGTCGGGCTCGGTGAAAAACTGTTTTTT; CDR3 protein: CASSKVGLGEKLFF
V gene: TRBV9; J gene: TRBJ1-5; clone size: NA; D gene: NA; CDR3 DNA: TGTGCCAGCAATCGAGCGGGGTCCCTAAATCAGCCCCAGCATTTT; CDR3 protein: CASNRAGSLNQPQHF
V gene: TRBV6-5; J gene: TRBJ2-2; clone size: NA; D gene: TRBD2; CDR3 DNA: TGTGCCAGCAGTTCTCCCGGGACTAGCGGGGAGCTGTTTTTT; CDR3 protein: CASSSPGTSGELFF
V gene: TRBV12-3/TRBV12-4; J gene: TRBJ1-2; clone size: NA; D gene: NA; CDR3 DNA: TGTGCCAGCAGTCCACGGCAGCCCGTATGGGGCACCTTC; CDR3 protein: CASSPRQPVWGTF
V gene: TRBV6-5; J gene: TRBJ1-6; clone size: NA; D gene: TRBD1; CDR3 DNA: TGTGCCAGCGGACAGGGGGCGCATAATTCACCCCTCCACTTT; CDR3 protein: CASGQGAHNSPLHF